The entry below gives a single TCR beta chain sequence along with its context. V was trimmed by 2 bases and J by 0 bases, leaving 7 bases between them. This CDR3 is built from 14 residues. Germline V gene lookup returns CDR1 SGHRS and CDR2 YFSETQ. The data are from a study of blood T cell repertoires in COVID-19. In the source study's methods: Reference gene primers were amplified, and this amplification served to estimate nucleated cell counts. Clones were sequenced by immunoSEQ multiplex PCR, and TCRdb holds only the in-frame ones, with some missing. That table is the source of V, J and clone size, and D and trimming were worked out from the DNA. The data hold some 78,000 clones, with about 83% observed a single time.

The chain joins TRBV5-1 to TRBJ2-3; D not certain. This clonotype originated in a man between 50 and 59 years old with acute or convalescent COVID-19. Source material: peripheral blood. CDR3 bases: TGCGCCAGCAGCTTATATAAAAGCACAGATACGCAGTATTTT. It codes for CASSLYKSTDTQYF.